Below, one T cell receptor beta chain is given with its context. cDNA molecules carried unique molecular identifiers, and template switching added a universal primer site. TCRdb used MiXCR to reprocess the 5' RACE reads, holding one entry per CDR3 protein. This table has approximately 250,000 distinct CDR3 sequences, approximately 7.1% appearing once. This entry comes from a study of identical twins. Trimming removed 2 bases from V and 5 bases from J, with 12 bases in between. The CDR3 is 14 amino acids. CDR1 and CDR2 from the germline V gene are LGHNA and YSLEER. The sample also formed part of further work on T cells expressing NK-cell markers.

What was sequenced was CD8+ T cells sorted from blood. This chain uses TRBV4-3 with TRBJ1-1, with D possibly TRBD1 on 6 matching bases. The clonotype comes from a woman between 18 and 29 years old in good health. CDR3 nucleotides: TGCGCCAGCAGCCAACAGGGGAGTAGGACTGAAGCTTTCTTT. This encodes CASSQQGSRTEAFF.